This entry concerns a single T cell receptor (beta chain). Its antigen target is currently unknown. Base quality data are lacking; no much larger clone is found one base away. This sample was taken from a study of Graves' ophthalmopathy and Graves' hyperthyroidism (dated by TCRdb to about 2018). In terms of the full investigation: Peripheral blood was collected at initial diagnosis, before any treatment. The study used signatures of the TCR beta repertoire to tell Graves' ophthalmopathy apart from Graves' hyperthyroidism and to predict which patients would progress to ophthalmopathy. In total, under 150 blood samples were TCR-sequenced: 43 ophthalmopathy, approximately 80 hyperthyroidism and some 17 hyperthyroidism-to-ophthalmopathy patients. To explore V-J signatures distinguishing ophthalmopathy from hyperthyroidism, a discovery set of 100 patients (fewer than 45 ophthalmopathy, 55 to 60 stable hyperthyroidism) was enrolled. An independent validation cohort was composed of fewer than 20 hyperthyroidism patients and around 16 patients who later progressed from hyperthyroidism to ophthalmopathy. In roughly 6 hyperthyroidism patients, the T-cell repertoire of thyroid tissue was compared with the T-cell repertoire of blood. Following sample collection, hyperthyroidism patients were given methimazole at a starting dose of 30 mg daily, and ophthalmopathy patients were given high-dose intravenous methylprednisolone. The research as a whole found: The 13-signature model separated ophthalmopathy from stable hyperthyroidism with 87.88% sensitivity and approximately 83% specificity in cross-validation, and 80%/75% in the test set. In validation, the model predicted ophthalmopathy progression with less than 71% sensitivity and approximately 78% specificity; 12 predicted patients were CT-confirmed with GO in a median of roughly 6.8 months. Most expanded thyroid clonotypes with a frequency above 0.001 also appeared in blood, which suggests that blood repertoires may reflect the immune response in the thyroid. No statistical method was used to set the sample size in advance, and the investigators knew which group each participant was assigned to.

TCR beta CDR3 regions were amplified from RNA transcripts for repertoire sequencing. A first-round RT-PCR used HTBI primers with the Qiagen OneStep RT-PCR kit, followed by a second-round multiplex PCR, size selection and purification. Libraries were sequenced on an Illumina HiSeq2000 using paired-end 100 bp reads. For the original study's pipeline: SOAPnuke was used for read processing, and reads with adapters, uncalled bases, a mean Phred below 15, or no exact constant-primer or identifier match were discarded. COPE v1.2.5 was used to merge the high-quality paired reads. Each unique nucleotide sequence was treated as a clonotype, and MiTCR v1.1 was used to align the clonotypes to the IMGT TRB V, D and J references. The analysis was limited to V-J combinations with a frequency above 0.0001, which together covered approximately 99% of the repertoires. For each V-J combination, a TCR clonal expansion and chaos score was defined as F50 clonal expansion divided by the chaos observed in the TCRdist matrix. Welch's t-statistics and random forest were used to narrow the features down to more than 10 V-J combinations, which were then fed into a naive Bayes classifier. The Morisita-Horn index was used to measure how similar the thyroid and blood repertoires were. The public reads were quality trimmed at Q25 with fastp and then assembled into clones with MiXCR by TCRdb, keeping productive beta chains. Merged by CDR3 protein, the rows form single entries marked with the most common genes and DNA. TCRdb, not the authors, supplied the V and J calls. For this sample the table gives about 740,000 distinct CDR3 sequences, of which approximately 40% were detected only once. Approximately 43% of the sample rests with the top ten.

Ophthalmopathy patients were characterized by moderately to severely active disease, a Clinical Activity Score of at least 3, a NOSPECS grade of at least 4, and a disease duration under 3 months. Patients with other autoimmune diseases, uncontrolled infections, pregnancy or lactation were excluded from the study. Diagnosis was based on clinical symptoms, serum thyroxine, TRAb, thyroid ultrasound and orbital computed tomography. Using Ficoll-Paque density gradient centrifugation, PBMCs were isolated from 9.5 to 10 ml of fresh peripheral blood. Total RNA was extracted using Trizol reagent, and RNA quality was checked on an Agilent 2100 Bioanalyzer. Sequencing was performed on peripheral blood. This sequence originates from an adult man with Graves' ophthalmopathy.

The CDR3 amino acid sequence is: CASIGLAIATQETQYF. The sequence in DNA is TGTGCCAGCATTGGACTAGCGATAGCTACTCAAGAGACCCAGTACTTC. Here the chain combines TRBV2 and TRBJ2-5; the central 9 bases match TRBD2. The germline V gene encodes CDR1 SNHLY and CDR2 FYNNEI. From cysteine to phenylalanine, the CDR3 is 16 amino acids long. Here the CDR3 DNA is all that survives: 48 bases in frame from base 1. After removal of 7 bases from V and 2 bases from J, the junction retains 11 bases not matched to a gene.